This T cell receptor (beta chain) was documented in a study of shared clonotypes between healthy human individuals (dated by TCRdb to 2018 to 2020). Notes on the research overall: Three men and two women, aged 18 to 49 years, made up the cohort. For each donor, three plates each were used for CD4 naive and CD4 memory, two plates were used for CD8 naive, and one plate was used for CD8 memory. To estimate repertoire size and how much clonotypes are shared between individuals, the study performed deep sequencing of blood TCR repertoires from about five healthy adults. To increase sequencing depth and limit assay-specific biases, different laboratories used diverse techniques to prepare libraries and sequence TCR repertoires. Each donor's leukapheresis produced roughly between roughly 0.85 and 9.5 billion PBMCs. Points the paper makes about the study in general: Based on pairwise subsampling, the degree of clonotype sharing among donors was expected to be affected by sequencing depth. Sampling was restricted to blood, and TCR repertoires in tissues likely differ from the TCR repertoires found in blood. Estimated clonotype richness was generally larger for naive than for memory subsets. Rarefaction of sorted-subset datasets indicated incomplete sequencing despite the large sequencing depth. Because the study included only a small number of donors, the genetic and exposure-history diversity represented was limited. When a few donors were compared, the shared fraction of clonotypes was approximately 5% for naive CD4, around 4% for naive CD8, 2.3% for memory CD4, and under 0.5% for memory CD8. Higher generation probabilities were observed for clonotypes shared by all four sorted-subset donors than for non-shared clonotypes.

This clone came up once. Its cognate antigen has yet to be identified. Base qualities are not provided; no much larger clone lies one nucleotide away. As encoded in the germline V gene, CDR1 is SGHRS while CDR2 is YFSETQ. The CDR3, cysteine through phenylalanine, is 15 amino acids long. The retained sequence is limited to the CDR3, 45 bases, with the frame set at the first base. The junction shows trimming of 4 bases on V and 2 bases on J, and the gene matches do not reach 6 bases of it. Using the deep immunoSEQ assay, multiplex PCR amplified TCR CDR3 regions from genomic DNA. For each cell subset, the extracted genomic DNA was distributed evenly across all wells of several immunoSEQ 96-well plates, and each plate served as one replicate. For sorted subsets, around 0.2 ug genomic DNA, equal to 30,000 or so T cell genomes, was loaded into each replicate PCR. Purified libraries were measured with a Qubit 3.0 fluorometer, size-checked on a Bioanalyzer 2100, and measured again with the KAPA Library Quantification kit. Each immunoSEQ 96-well plate was sequenced on its own single-read 150-cycle Illumina NextSeq 550 flow cell. The authors' analysis ran thus. The immunoSEQ output contained only junctional sequences without quality scores, so filtering could not match that applied to full-length reads. Sequences were annotated with PyIR, a Python wrapper for IgBLAST v1.9, using IMGT germline references to assign V/J genes and CDR3. Reads were removed for weak V/J assignments (E-value above 1e-6), missing CDR3, stop codons, out-of-frame junctions, or ambiguous translated residues. V3J clonotypes were defined as sequences sharing the same inferred V gene, J gene, and CDR3 amino acid sequence. The percentage overlap between two repertoires was calculated by dividing the number of shared unique clonotypes by the size of the smaller repertoire. Three approaches were used to assess repertoire richness: RTK rarefaction, the Chao1 estimator, and Recon v2.1 estimates of unobserved clonotypes. For all TCRbeta clonotypes obtained by the gDNA method from a few donors, generation probabilities were computed with OLGA. The table comes from immuneACCESS by way of TCRdb, which keeps in-frame sequences with V and J called. Part of the clones is missing from these tables; in studies checked, under half for an unresolved V gene and the rest for unknown reasons. From that table come the V and J calls and clone size; the DNA was used to work out D and trimming. The sample table contains millions of clones; only one count was recorded for 85% to 95% of them. The ten top clones hold 0.39% of the sample.

Healthy HIV-negative adults with no recently reported acute infections or vaccinations were included as donors. Every donor was a Caucasian adult residing in Nashville, Tennessee, USA. CD4+ T cells were enriched by magnetic negative selection, after which naive cells were positively selected on CD45RA and the negative fraction was taken as the memory subset. Blood was obtained by leukapheresis, after which PBMCs were separated by Ficoll-Histopaque density gradient centrifugation and cryopreserved in liquid nitrogen vapor phase. Analytical flow cytometry was used to check the purity and quantity of every magnetically sorted T cell population. Genomic DNA was isolated from each sorted fraction and quantified by UV absorbance on a Nanodrop 2000c.

Sample: naive CD4+ T cells from PBMCs. The meaning of the sample's cell subset or site label: CD45RA+ positively selected. The clonotype originates from a man between 18 and 29 years old in good health. Some clones in this sample may be carry-over from other donors' samples. This chain is built from TRBV5-1 and TRBJ2-3, with 8 junctional bases fitting TRBD2. DNA sequence: TGCGCCAGCAGCGGGGCGGGAGGCCCCACAGATACGCAGTATTTT. The encoded protein is CASSGAGGPTDTQYF.